One and the same sample provided the 6 T cell receptor beta chains below, sequenced in a study of Ad26.COV2.S vaccination and SARS-CoV-2 variants (dated by TCRdb to the early 2020s). The library was obtained by the immunoSEQ multiplex PCR assay. TCRdb limited this immuneACCESS table to in-frame rearrangements with V and J called. A share of clones is missing; checked studies link under half to unresolved V genes, and the rest is unexplained. This sample holds roughly 380,000 clones; about nine tenths were observed only once. About 3.5% of the sample is in the top ten clones. The treatment or condition label, as the study defines it: about 20 received Ad26.COV2.S at low or high dose, single or two shots; about 5 received placebo; per-sample allocation not given. Repertoires of vaccine and placebo recipients were sequenced from samples collected on day 63 after the first injection. The specimen was peripheral blood, collected in a trial of Ad26.COV2.S vaccine versus placebo. The receptors originated from a person between 18 and 59 years old who received the Ad26.COV2.S COVID-19 vaccine or a placebo.

The chain carries TRBV5-1 and TRBJ1-4; 8 nucleotides agree with TRBD1. The CDR3 runs to 16 residues. Germline CDR1 SGHRS, CDR2 YFSETQ. The junction had 11 bases not matched to a gene; V was cut back by 2 bases and J by 8 bases. The DNA for the CDR3 is TGCGCCAGCAGCTTAGATCCGACAGGGGCTGGAGAAAAACTGTTTTTT. Protein product: CASSLDPTGAGEKLFF.

This clone was counted a single time. CDR3 coding DNA: TGTGCCAACACTCGGGGCAGGGGGAACACTGAAGCTTTCTTT. Its translation: CANTRGRGNTEAFF. The V gene is TRBV11-1, the J gene TRBJ1-1; tentatively, D is TRBD1 (6 bases). V was pared by 10 bases and J by 1 base, with 16 bases between. Looked up from germline, CDR1 is SGHAT and CDR2 is FQDESV (reference sequence). This CDR3 has 14 residues.

The chain combines TRBV3-1 (or the pseudogene TRBV3-2) with TRBJ1-6; D uncertain. The CDR3 sequence is 13 residues long. The germline V gene encodes CDR1 LGHDT and CDR2 YNNKEL (reference sequence). Deletions cut 1 base from V and 10 bases from J, with 8 bases between. CDR3 protein: CASSQVKLSPLHF. The CDR3 nucleotides read TGTGCCAGCAGCCAAGTAAAACTCTCACCCCTCCACTTT.

The chain has TRBV11-2 and TRBJ1-5, with a tentative D call TRBD1 (5 bases). V was trimmed by 1 base and J by 7 bases, leaving 14 bases between them. There are 15 residues in the CDR3. Germline CDR1 SGHAT, CDR2 FQNNGV. CDR3 DNA: TGTGCCAGCAGCTTAGGCGTGGGGGTGTCGCAGCCCCAGCATTTT. As protein: CASSLGVGVSQPQHF.

This clone was seen just once. The chain is built from TRBV7-3 and TRBJ2-3, with 7 bases aligning to TRBD1. V lost 5 bases, J lost 4 bases, and 9 bases stayed unmatched. The V gene's germline CDR1 is SGHTA and CDR2 FQGTGA. CDR3 length equals 15 residues. The DNA for the CDR3 is TGTGCCAGCAGCCCTCAGACAGGGAAGGCAGATACGCAGTATTTT. Translation: CASSPQTGKADTQYF.

The rearrangement links TRBV5-1 to TRBJ2-7; tentatively, D is TRBD2 (5 bases). V gave up 0 bases and J gave up 3 bases, with 10 bases separating them. The CDR3 sequence is 14 residues long. Germline lookup yields CDR1 SGHRS and CDR2 YFSETQ. CDR3 in amino acids: CASSLEREIYEQYF. In DNA, the CDR3 is TGCGCCAGCAGCTTGGAGAGGGAGATCTACGAGCAGTACTTC.